Below, 21 T cell receptor beta chains from the same sample are listed, as sequenced in a study of blood T cell repertoires in COVID-19. Sequencing was performed with immunoSEQ multiplex PCR; in TCRdb, only in-frame clones are kept and a portion is missing. The data show about 210,000 clones, approximately 81% seen once. Material for sequencing was peripheral blood. These receptors were taken from a woman aged 80 or over with COVID-19, enrolled during active disease.

This chain uses TRBV5-1 with TRBJ2-1; perhaps TRBD2 as D (6 bases). The CDR3 extends over 14 amino acids. Looked up from germline, CDR1 is SGHRS and CDR2 is YFSETQ. V lost 0 bases, J lost 7 bases, and 11 bases lay in between. The CDR3 region has the DNA TGCGCCAGCAGCTTGGCCGAGGGGACTAATGAGCAGTTCTTC. Amino acids: CASSLAEGTNEQFF.

J is TRBJ1-2 and V is TRBV30; TRBD1 matches 8 bases. Germline CDR1 is GTSNPN and CDR2 is SVGIG (reference sequence). Trimming took 4 bases from V and 3 from J; bases not matched to a gene: 13. CDR3 size: 16 residues. The CDR3 DNA is TGTGCCTGGAACAGGGGGTGGATTGCCGGAGACTATGGCTACACCTTC. Translation gives CAWNRGWIAGDYGYTF.

The J gene is TRBJ2-1, the V gene TRBV5-1; TRBD2 matches at 8 bases. The V segment lost 5 bases and the J segment 9 bases; nucleotides outside the gene matches: 4. The CDR3 spans 12 residues. Germline V gives CDR1 SGHRS, CDR2 YFSETQ. In DNA, the CDR3 is TGCGCCAGCAGTACAGCGGGGGCTGAGCAGTTCTTC. Translated, it gives CASSTAGAEQFF. The variable domain in full, completed from reference TRBV5-1 and TRBJ2-1, reads KAGVTQTPRYLIKTRGQQVTLSCSPISGHRSVSWYQQTPGQGLQFLFEYFSETQRNKGNFPGRFSGRQFSNSRSEMNVSTLELGDSALYLCASSTAGAEQFFGPGTRLTVL.

The gene calls are TRBV15 and TRBJ1-4; 9 nucleotides line up with TRBD1. In germline, CDR1 is LNHNV, CDR2 YYDKDF (reference sequence). The CDR3 is 16 amino acids. V was clipped by 1 base and J by 7 bases; unmatched bases: 7. CDR3: CATSRGGGTGTEKLFF. The DNA of the CDR3 is TGTGCCACCAGCAGAGGGGGCGGGACAGGGACTGAAAAACTGTTTTTT. The full variable domain, its missing parts supplied by reference TRBV15 and TRBJ1-4, is DAMVIQNPRYQVTQFGKPVTLSCSQTLNHNVMYWYQQKSSQAPKLLFHYYDKDFNNEADTPDNFQSRRPNTSFCFLDIRSPGLGDTAMYLCATSRGGGTGTEKLFFGSGTQLSVL.

This CDR3 reads CASSLWAGGLGNEQFF. Here the CDR3 DNA reads TGTGCCAGCAGCTTATGGGCGGGGGGGCTCGGCAATGAGCAGTTCTTC. The rearrangement uses TRBV7-2 and TRBJ2-1; 9 nucleotides align to TRBD2. The CDR3 consists of 16 residues. Germline CDR1 and CDR2: SGHTA and FQGNSA. V lost 2 bases, J lost 6 bases, and 8 bases stayed unmatched.

The CDR3 loop is CASSPLATGVGNQPQHF. The CDR3, as DNA: TGTGCCAGCTCACCCTTAGCGACAGGGGTGGGGAATCAGCCCCAGCATTTT. This chain links TRBV18 with TRBJ1-5, with TRBD1 identical over 8 bases. Trimming at V came to 3 bases and at J to 4 bases, leaving 11 bases not matched to a gene. The CDR3 is 17 amino acids. CDR1 is KGHSH, CDR2 LQKENI, per germline.

The V and J genes are TRBV6-5 and TRBJ1-1; possibly TRBD1 for D (5 bases). The CDR3 is 13 residues long. Germline lookup yields CDR1 MNHEY and CDR2 SVGAGI. V was cut by 7 bases and J by 5 bases, with 14 bases left in between. The CDR3: CASNRGGSTEAFF. CDR3 nucleotide sequence: TGTGCCAGCAATCGGGGGGGTTCTACTGAAGCTTTCTTT.

The gene calls are TRBV3-1 (or the pseudogene TRBV3-2) and TRBJ2-2; the D gene is possibly TRBD1 (5 bases). Germline assignment: CDR1 LGHDT and CDR2 YNNKEL (reference sequence). This CDR3 has 15 amino acids. Trimming shortened V by 4 bases and J by 2 bases, and 11 bases separated the two germline ends. The CDR3 DNA reads as TGTGCCAGCAGCCTAAGGGGCCCAAACACCGGGGAGCTGTTTTTT. As protein: CASSLRGPNTGELFF.

The chain joins TRBV30 to TRBJ1-2, with 7 bases identical to TRBD1. This CDR3 contains 15 residues. From germline, CDR1 is GTSNPN and CDR2 SVGIG (reference sequence). V was clipped by 2 bases and J by 8 bases; unmatched bases: 14. CDR3 DNA sequence: TGTGCCTGGAGTAACCACGACAGGGCGAGAGTGGGCTACACCTTC. Translating it yields CAWSNHDRARVGYTF.

Concerning this clone itself: This sample includes further DNA sequences coding for the same CDR3. The chain recombines TRBV9 with TRBJ2-5; maybe TRBD2 (6 bases). The germline gives CDR1 SGDLS, CDR2 YYNGEE. This CDR3 is built from 14 residues. The V end lost 0 bases, the J end lost 1 base, and 7 bases lay between the germline ends. In DNA, the CDR3 is TGTGCCAGCAGCGTAGGGGGGGTCCAAGAGACCCAGTACTTC. It is translated as CASSVGGVQETQYF.

This rearrangement joins TRBV24-1 to TRBJ2-2; D is perhaps TRBD1 (5 bases). The V and J ends lost 9 bases and 5 bases respectively, with 9 bases between them. Germline V gives CDR1 KGHDR, CDR2 SFDVKD. This CDR3 is built from 12 residues. The CDR3 sequence is CATGQGTGELFF. The CDR3 coding sequence is TGTGCCACCGGCCAGGGTACCGGGGAGCTGTTTTTT.

This chain joins TRBV11-2 and TRBJ2-3; the D gene is possibly TRBD1 (5 bases). CDR3 length equals 15 residues. V was pared by 1 base and J by 2 bases, with 10 bases between. Germline V gene sequence: CDR1 SGHAT, CDR2 FQNNGV. Written as DNA, the CDR3 is TGTGCCAGCAGCTTAGGTGCAGGGAACACAGATACGCAGTATTTT. It encodes CASSLGAGNTDTQYF.

The chain has TRBV20-1 and TRBJ1-2; D unresolved. CDR3 length: 11 amino acids. Germline lookup yields CDR1 DFQATT and CDR2 SNEGSKA (reference sequence). The CDR3 reads CVTLSGWRYTF. In nucleotides, the CDR3 is TGCGTGACTTTATCCGGGTGGAGATACACCTTC.

This clone was detected a few times. The rearrangement links TRBV20-1 to TRBJ2-7; 8 bases line up with TRBD2. J lost 5 bases, V lost 3 bases, and 0 bases had no gene match. Germline CDR1 reads DFQATT; CDR2 reads SNEGSKA (reference sequence). The CDR3 is 11 amino acids. This CDR3 reads CSASGGDEQYV. As DNA, the CDR3 is TGCAGTGCTAGCGGGGGGGACGAGCAGTACGTC.

The chain has TRBV18 and TRBJ2-7; weak D call: TRBD1 (8 bases). Germline assignment: CDR1 KGHSH and CDR2 LQKENI. The V gene lost 3 bases and the J gene lost 7 bases, with 13 bases spanning the gap. The CDR3 spans 13 residues. The CDR3 nucleotides are TGTGCCAGCTCACCTACAGGGGGGGAAGAGCAGTACGTC. Its protein product is CASSPTGGEEQYV.

The chain links TRBV10-3 to TRBJ2-2; D possibly corresponds to TRBD2 (6 bases). Germline V gene lookup returns CDR1 ENHRY and CDR2 SYGVKD. This CDR3 region has 16 residues. Trimming took off 3 bases at V and 0 bases at J, with 11 bases between the two ends. The CDR3 spells CAISDWLASNTGELFF. The CDR3 DNA follows: TGTGCCATCAGTGACTGGCTAGCGTCGAACACCGGGGAGCTGTTTTTT.

The chain has TRBV2 and TRBJ1-6, with D unclear. The ends were cut back, 4 bases at V and 9 bases at J, with 16 bases in the middle. The germline V gene encodes CDR1 SNHLY and CDR2 FYNNEI. The CDR3 has 15 amino acids. For the CDR3, the DNA is TGTGCCAGCAGTGGGGCCTCCTCCCAAGTTTCACCCCTCCACTTT. Its translation is CASSGASSQVSPLHF. Supplemented by reference TRBV2 and TRBJ1-6, the full variable domain reads EPEVTQTPSHQVTQMGQEVILRCVPISNHLYFYWYRQILGQKVEFLVSFYNNEISEKSEIFDDQFSVERPDGSNFTLKIRSTKLEDSAMYFCASSGASSQVSPLHFGNGTRLTVT.

This chain links TRBV5-4 with TRBJ1-1; 8 positions match TRBD1. In germline, CDR1 is SGHNT, CDR2 YYREEE (reference sequence). This CDR3 has 14 amino acids. The V segment lost 4 bases and the J segment 6 bases; nucleotides outside the gene matches: 8. This CDR3 reads CASSGQGPFSEAFF. CDR3 nucleotide sequence: TGTGCCAGCAGCGGACAGGGCCCGTTCTCTGAAGCTTTCTTT.

J is TRBJ1-4 and V is TRBV3-1 (or the pseudogene TRBV3-2); D unclear. The CDR3 consists of 11 residues. Trimming left V 8 bases short and J 8 bases short, with 9 bases between. The germline V gene has CDR1 LGHDT and CDR2 YNNKEL (reference sequence). The CDR3 DNA reads TGTGCCAGCGGCCGGAGCGAAAAACTGTTTTTT. Translated: CASGRSEKLFF.

V gene TRBV5-1 combines with J gene TRBJ1-1; 8 bases agree with TRBD1. J gave up 5 bases and V 4 bases, and 7 bases lay outside the gene matches. Germline-derived CDR1 and CDR2 are SGHRS and YFSETQ. This CDR3 is 14 amino acids long. The CDR3 reads CASSAQGGGTEAFF. DNA of the CDR3: TGCGCCAGCAGCGCACAGGGGGGAGGGACTGAAGCTTTCTTT.

With regard to this clone: As the CDR3 is not closed by the conserved phenylalanine or tryptophan, this likely results from a read error. The DNA is left out, because the CDR3 cannot be placed on it with certainty; the CDR3 is given as TCRdb lists it. The rearrangement joins TRBV1 to TRBJ1-3. TRBV1 is designated a pseudogene. With termini counted, the CDR3 has 11 amino acids. The CDR3 reads CTSSQDKPGNC.